These 27 T cell receptor beta chains share one sample of origin, sequenced in a study of Graves' ophthalmopathy and Graves' hyperthyroidism. RNA transcripts served as template for amplifying TCR beta CDR3 sequences. The first round was an RT-PCR with HTBI primers, and the second round was a multiplex PCR. TCRdb called the multiplex PCR reads again in MiXCR, with one record for every CDR3 protein. The profile shows 200,000 to 250,000 distinct CDR3 sequences, 20% to 25% of them singletons. Sequenced: peripheral blood. All receptors come from a woman aged 45-59 years with Graves' ophthalmopathy.

In this sample, this clonotype turned up many times. The rearrangement uses TRBV24-1 and TRBJ2-5, with D hard to call. CDR3 size: 11 residues. V was clipped by 1 base and J by 7 bases, with 3 bases between them. Looked up from germline, CDR1 is KGHDR and CDR2 is SFDVKD. CDR3 in amino acids: CATSDFGTQYF. For the CDR3, the DNA is TGTGCCACCAGTGATTTCGGGACCCAGTACTTC.

The genes are TRBV6-1 and TRBJ2-2, with D unclear. The length of the CDR3 is 14 residues. Germline V gene data show CDR1 as MNHNS and CDR2 as SASEGT. Between the trimmed V and J ends, which lost 10 bases and 5 bases, there was a span of 17 bases. CDR3 nucleotide sequence: TGTGCCACAAAAGGGCCAGTTCAAACCGGGGAGCTGTTTTTT. It codes for CATKGPVQTGELFF.

This chain connects TRBV25-1 to TRBJ1-6; TRBD1 might be the D (6 bases). Trimming took 3 bases from V and 10 from J, leaving 16 bases between them. The CDR3 is 15 amino acids. Germline CDR1 is MGHDK and CDR2 is SYGVNS. CDR3 sequence (DNA): TGTGCCAGCAGTGAGGCAGGGGATGGCTACTCACCCCTCCACTTT. Amino acids: CASSEAGDGYSPLHF.

The gene calls are TRBV18 and TRBJ1-3; D remains ambiguous. CDR3 length: 13 residues. V was shortened by 3 bases and J by 0 bases, with 3 bases between the two germline ends. Germline assignment: CDR1 KGHSH and CDR2 LQKENI. The CDR3 region has the DNA TGTGCCAGCTCACCCATCTCTGGAAACACCATATATTTT. The encoded protein is CASSPISGNTIYF.

This clonotype appeared a few times. The chain couples TRBV18 to TRBJ1-4, with 7 bases aligning to TRBD1. Unmatched junction bases numbered 7, after V lost 5 bases and J lost 4 bases. Germline V gene sequence: CDR1 KGHSH, CDR2 LQKENI. This CDR3 contains 15 residues. The CDR3 loop reads CASSFDRDNNEKLFF. The CDR3 DNA reads TGTGCCAGCTCATTCGACAGGGACAATAATGAAAAACTGTTTTTT.

CDR3 protein: CASSSPDKGNTEAFF. As DNA, the CDR3 is TGTGCCAGCAGTTCTCCCGACAAGGGGAACACTGAAGCTTTCTTT. This chain connects TRBV12-3 or TRBV12-4 to TRBJ1-1, with D unclear. The CDR3 is 15 amino acids. V lost 4 bases and J 1 base, leaving 13 bases between the germline ends.

This clonotype was recorded many times. DNA of the CDR3: TGCGCCAGCAGCTTGGCCGGGGGGACCCCCCAAGGGGAGCAGTACTTC. It is translated as CASSLAGGTPQGEQYF. The chain combines TRBV5-1 with TRBJ2-7; 7 bases align to TRBD2. This CDR3 region has 16 residues. The ends lost 0 bases at V and 7 bases at J; junction bases unmatched: 13. The germline V gene encodes CDR1 SGHRS and CDR2 YFSETQ.

This clonotype was counted ten times or more. V and J are TRBV27 and TRBJ2-7, with 7 positions matching TRBD1. Germline loops: CDR1 MNHEY, CDR2 SMNVEV (reference sequence). CDR3 size: 13 residues. The junction had 2 bases not matched to a gene; V was cut back by 3 bases and J by 3 bases. Here the CDR3 DNA reads TGTGCCAGCAGTTTTGGGACAGACTACGAGCAGTACTTC. This gives the protein CASSFGTDYEQYF.

This clonotype was counted many times. The CDR3 DNA sequence: TGTGCCAGCAGAGACCCTGGGGCCTCTGGAAACACCATATATTTT. It yields the protein CASRDPGASGNTIYF. This sequence joins TRBV6-1 and TRBJ1-3, with D possibly being TRBD1 (5 bases). The germline V gene has CDR1 MNHNS and CDR2 SASEGT. The V end was cut by 6 bases, the J end by 0 bases, with 12 bases between. The CDR3 extends over 15 amino acids.

This clonotype occurred many times. The chain links TRBV6-1 to TRBJ1-1; 8 bases line up with TRBD1. CDR1 is MNHNS, CDR2 SASEGT, per germline. CDR3 length equals 14 residues. V shed 7 bases, J shed 5 bases, and the junction held 9 bases outside the gene matches. Here the CDR3 DNA reads TGTGCCAGCATCAAACAGGGGGGGGATACTGAAGCTTTCTTT. The encoded protein is CASIKQGGDTEAFF.

This clonotype showed up many times. CDR3 amino acids: CASSFLDLRSYEQYF. CDR3 in DNA: TGTGCCAGCAGTTTCTTGGACCTCCGCTCCTACGAGCAGTACTTC. The rearrangement links TRBV27 to TRBJ2-7, with unresolved D. Germline CDR1 MNHEY, CDR2 SMNVEV (reference sequence). The V end lost 3 bases, the J end lost 0 bases, and 12 bases lay between the germline ends. This CDR3 has 15 amino acids.

This clonotype was observed many times. This rearrangement joins TRBV20-1 to TRBJ1-3; no clear D gene. This CDR3 region has 14 residues. CDR1 DFQATT and CDR2 SNEGSKA come from the germline V gene (reference sequence). Trimming stripped 3 bases from V and 4 bases from J, with 13 bases between. CDR3 sequence: CSARHTVEGNTIYF. The DNA of the CDR3 is TGCAGTGCTAGGCATACAGTGGAGGGAAACACCATATATTTT.

This clonotype was counted once. V gene TRBV2 combines with J gene TRBJ2-3; D is ambiguous. The CDR3 is 14 amino acids. Trimming took 1 base from V and 1 from J, leaving 6 bases between them. Looked up from germline, CDR1 is SNHLY and CDR2 is FYNNEI. The CDR3 DNA is TGTGCCAGCAGTGAAGTGAGTGGCACAGATACGCAGTATTTT. It yields the protein CASSEVSGTDTQYF.

This clonotype was seen only a few times. The rearrangement links TRBV20-1 to TRBJ2-7, with 7 bases matching TRBD2. The CDR3 spans 20 residues. Germline V lookup: CDR1 DFQATT, CDR2 SNEGSKA (reference sequence). The J segment lost 6 bases and the V segment lost 5 bases, leaving 31 bases of the junction unmatched. The CDR3 coding sequence is TGCAGTGCTCAAGTTCGGGGCCGAGGCGGGAGTTTGGATGGGAGCCGCGAGCAGTACTTC. Its translation is CSAQVRGRGGSLDGSREQYF.

The chain employs TRBV28 and TRBJ2-7, with D possibly being TRBD2 (6 bases). Trimming removed 3 bases at V and 6 bases at J, with 12 bases between. From germline, CDR1 is MDHEN and CDR2 SYDVKM. The CDR3 is made up of 13 amino acids. The CDR3 sequence is CASSLAIGSEQYF. CDR3 coding DNA: TGTGCCAGCAGTTTGGCCATCGGGAGCGAGCAGTACTTC.

This clonotype was observed many times. The chain links TRBV11-2 to TRBJ2-5; D may be TRBD1 (6 bases). Germline-derived CDR1 and CDR2 are SGHAT and FQNNGV. Trimming cost V 6 bases and J 3 bases, with 17 bases left between them. The CDR3 loop spans 15 amino acids. The CDR3 is CASRHKGYREETQYF. As DNA, the CDR3 is TGTGCCAGCAGACATAAGGGTTACAGGGAAGAGACCCAGTACTTC. The variable domain in full, with the rest retrieved from reference TRBV11-2 and TRBJ2-5, is EAGVAQSPRYKIIEKRQSVAFWCNPISGHATLYWYQQILGQGPKLLIQFQNNGVVDDSQLPKDRFSAERLKGVDSTLKIQPAKLEDSAVYLCASRHKGYREETQYFGPGTRLLVL.

This clonotype has ten or more counts. V usage is TRBV15 and J usage is TRBJ1-5, with unresolved D. Per germline, CDR1 LNHNV and CDR2 YYDKDF (reference sequence). This CDR3 has 15 residues. Trimming pared 1 base from V and 4 bases from J, leaving 11 bases between. DNA of the CDR3: TGTGCCACCAGCAGAGTAACGTCGGCAAATCAGCCCCAGCATTTT. Translated: CATSRVTSANQPQHF.

Many counts were recorded for this clonotype. This chain joins TRBV7-2 and TRBJ2-5; TRBD2 aligns across 7 bases. Germline V gene data show CDR1 as SGHTA and CDR2 as FQGNSA. The J segment lost 7 bases and the V segment lost 2 bases, leaving 13 bases of the junction unmatched. The CDR3 is 16 amino acids. The CDR3: CASSLSREGSRVTQYF. For the CDR3, the DNA is TGTGCCAGCAGCTTAAGCAGGGAGGGTAGCAGAGTGACCCAGTACTTC.

This clonotype was detected ten times or more. The chain carries TRBV18 and TRBJ2-7, with 9 bases matching TRBD2. The V and J ends lost 3 bases and 2 bases, in that order; junction bases with no gene match: 11. This CDR3 contains 17 residues. Looked up from germline, CDR1 is KGHSH and CDR2 is LQKENI. The DNA for the CDR3 is TGTGCCAGCTCACCCAGCCTCCGACTAGCGGCCACCTACGAGCAGTACTTC. This gives the protein CASSPSLRLAATYEQYF.

In this sample, this clonotype turned up many times. The chain carries TRBV10-1 and TRBJ2-5; TRBD2 agrees at 13 bases. The V gene end was trimmed by 3 bases and the J gene end by 5 bases; junction bases not matched to a gene: 9. Looked up from germline, CDR1 is WNHNN and CDR2 is SYGVQD (reference sequence). This CDR3 spans 17 amino acids. The CDR3 loop is CASSDRLAGGILETQYF. The CDR3 nucleotides read TGCGCCAGCAGTGACCGACTAGCGGGAGGAATCTTGGAGACCCAGTACTTC.

This clonotype was seen at least ten times. This chain joins TRBV5-1 and TRBJ2-7, with D possibly being TRBD1 (5 bases). V gave up 4 bases and J gave up 2 bases, with 10 bases separating them. This CDR3 contains 13 residues. Germline CDR1 is SGHRS and CDR2 is YFSETQ. CDR3 DNA sequence: TGCGCCAGCAGCAGAGAAGGGGCCTACGAGCAGTACTTC. As protein: CASSREGAYEQYF.

The table lists this clonotype with many counts. The CDR3: CASSLHGQSYEQYF. In DNA form, the CDR3 reads TGTGCCAGCAGCCTCCACGGACAGTCCTACGAGCAGTACTTC. The chain is built from TRBV27 and TRBJ2-7, with D possibly TRBD1 on 6 matching bases. Trimming shortened V by 6 bases and J by 1 base, and 13 bases separated the two germline ends. The CDR3 length is 14 residues. Germline loops: CDR1 MNHEY, CDR2 SMNVEV (reference sequence).

This clonotype was seen ten or more times. This sequence joins TRBV29-1 and TRBJ1-2; TRBD1 aligns across 9 bases. This CDR3 has 11 amino acids. With V trimmed by 2 bases and J by 12 bases, 4 bases remained unmatched. Germline values: CDR1 SQVTM, CDR2 ANQGSEA. The CDR3 DNA reads as TGCAGCGTTGAAACGTACAGGGGGCACACCTTC. It translates to CSVETYRGHTF.

This clonotype was seen many times. This chain connects TRBV6-5 to TRBJ1-1; no clear D gene. The CDR3 consists of 14 residues. The V gene lost 0 bases and the J gene lost 1 base, with 6 bases spanning the gap. CDR1 MNHEY and CDR2 SVGAGI come from the germline V gene. The CDR3, as DNA: TGTGCCAGCAGTTACTCCGGGTGGAACACTGAAGCTTTCTTT. This gives the protein CASSYSGWNTEAFF.

In this sample, this clonotype turned up many times. The chain has TRBV29-1 and TRBJ2-7, with a tentative D call TRBD2 (5 bases). CDR1 is SQVTM, CDR2 ANQGSEA, per germline. The CDR3 loop spans 12 amino acids. V dropped 6 bases and J dropped 0 bases, with 9 bases sitting between them. CDR3 in DNA: TGCAGCGTCGCGGGTAGCTCCTACGAGCAGTACTTC. It yields the protein CSVAGSSYEQYF.

This clonotype was recorded at least ten times. The genes are TRBV20-1 and TRBJ1-1; TRBD1 might be the D (6 bases). Germline V gives CDR1 DFQATT, CDR2 SNEGSKA (reference sequence). The CDR3 is 14 amino acids. V dropped 3 bases and J dropped 1 base, with 12 bases sitting between them. CDR3 region: CSASPGGGNTEAFF. The DNA for the CDR3 is TGCAGTGCTAGCCCGGGAGGGGGGAACACTGAAGCTTTCTTT.

This clonotype came up a few times. The chain links TRBV18 to TRBJ1-2, with a possible D match to TRBD1 (5 bases). Per the germline V gene, CDR1 is KGHSH and CDR2 is LQKENI. V was clipped by 2 bases and J by 2 bases, with 9 bases between them. This CDR3 is built from 14 residues. The CDR3 reads CASSPSGDNYGYTF. The DNA of the CDR3 is TGTGCCAGCTCACCAAGCGGGGACAACTATGGCTACACCTTC.